The text below deals with one T cell receptor beta chain. Its specificity is unknown. The sample belongs to a study of CD4 T cells in relation to SARS-CoV-2 and coronaviruses. The unexposed donors gave CD4+ T cells in about 2010-2019, prior to COVID-19. CD4+ T cells were isolated from the cells after around 11 days of culture. With 0 bases clipped from V and 7 bases from J, the junction kept 0 bases outside the gene matches. Germline CDR1 is PRHDT and CDR2 is FYEKMQ (reference sequence). The CDR3 spans 14 residues. The protocol was immunoSEQ multiplex PCR, while the TCRdb copy is restricted to in-frame clones and leaves out a portion. The sample includes tens of thousands of clones, 70% to 85% of them seen just once.

The chain has TRBV13 and TRBJ2-1, with TRBD2 matching over 10 bases. The sample comprised CD4+ T cells from PBMCs, cultured in vitro. The TCR sequence derives from a human donor in good health. The CDR3 nucleotides read TGTGCCAGCAGCTTAGGTAGCGGGAGGAATGAGCAGTTCTTC. Protein product: CASSLGSGRNEQFF.